This T cell receptor (beta chain) was found in a study of T-cell memory formation after mild COVID-19. TCRdb analysed the 5' RACE reads with MiXCR anew, one entry per CDR3 protein. This sample yields 390,000 or so distinct CDR3 sequences, of which 16% are seen a single time; under 25% belongs to the top ten. In the case of this clonotype: Its antigen is still unknown.

The study's findings and limits: Cross-reactive memory seemingly joined, as some responding clones were found in pre-infection memory.

The ends lost 2 bases at V and 4 bases at J; junction bases unmatched: 6. The CDR3 has 15 amino acids. Germline V lookup: CDR1 LGHNA, CDR2 YSLEER. This clonotype was obtained from a man aged 18 to 30 who had mild COVID-19 (a few samples of this study predate the infection). Cell type and time point are not known. The rearrangement links TRBV4-3 to TRBJ1-2; 8 positions agree with TRBD1. Source material: PBMCs or a T cell subset sorted from them (not recorded which). The CDR3, as DNA: TGCGCCAGCAGCCAAAGCCGGACAGGGTCCTATGGCTACACCTTC. It yields the protein CASSQSRTGSYGYTF.